One and the same sample provided the 32 T cell receptor beta chains below, sequenced in a study of resident and recirculating memory T cells in vitiligo. Profiled with immunoSEQ multiplex PCR; TCRdb holds only in-frame clones, not every one. The profile shows approximately 69,000 clones, approximately 93% of them singletons. The sequenced sample was blood. The origin of the receptors is a male donor with vitiligo.

The chain couples TRBV5-1 to TRBJ2-5, with a possible D match to TRBD1 (6 bases). V was clipped by 1 base and J by 3 bases, with 13 bases between them. CDR1 SGHRS and CDR2 YFSETQ come from the germline V gene. CDR3 length: 15 residues. Here the CDR3 DNA reads TGCGCCAGCAGCTTGCAGGGGAGCATCAAAGAGACCCAGTACTTC. Its protein is CASSLQGSIKETQYF. Complete variable domain (other parts from reference TRBV5-1 and TRBJ2-5): KAGVTQTPRYLIKTRGQQVTLSCSPISGHRSVSWYQQTPGQGLQFLFEYFSETQRNKGNFPGRFSGRQFSNSRSEMNVSTLELGDSALYLCASSLQGSIKETQYFGPGTRLLVL.

The chain employs TRBV2 and TRBJ1-2, with 8 bases identical to TRBD1. Losses at the gene ends were 5 bases for V and 2 bases for J; bases not matched to a gene: 1. The CDR3 sequence is 13 residues long. Germline CDR1 reads SNHLY; CDR2 reads FYNNEI. CDR3 in amino acids: CASSRTGNYGYTF. CDR3 in DNA: TGTGCCAGCAGTCGGACAGGGAACTATGGCTACACCTTC.

The genes are TRBV19 and TRBJ2-5; a weak D match, TRBD2 (5 bases). Between the trimmed V and J ends, which lost 8 bases and 3 bases, there was a span of 16 bases. CDR1 and CDR2 from the germline V gene are LNHDA and SQIVND (reference sequence). The CDR3 consists of 14 residues. The CDR3 sequence: CASVDGGSKETQYF. The DNA of the CDR3 is TGTGCCAGTGTTGACGGAGGTTCCAAAGAGACCCAGTACTTC.

The chain is built from TRBV5-1 and TRBJ2-1, with a tentative D call TRBD2 (5 bases). The germline CDR1 and CDR2 sequences are SGHRS and YFSETQ. V was clipped by 2 bases and J by 0 bases, with 9 bases between them. CDR3 size: 15 residues. CDR3 sequence (DNA): TGCGCCAGCAGCTTCGACACTAGCTCCTACAATGAGCAGTTCTTC. It specifies CASSFDTSSYNEQFF. Full variable domain (missing parts from reference TRBV5-1 and TRBJ2-1): KAGVTQTPRYLIKTRGQQVTLSCSPISGHRSVSWYQQTPGQGLQFLFEYFSETQRNKGNFPGRFSGRQFSNSRSEMNVSTLELGDSALYLCASSFDTSSYNEQFFGPGTRLTVL.

The rearrangement links TRBV29-1 to TRBJ2-7; 9 bases fit TRBD1. Germline values: CDR1 SQVTM, CDR2 ANQGSEA. Trimming cost V 6 bases and J 5 bases; bases outside gene matches: 8. The length of the CDR3 is 13 residues. The CDR3 DNA follows: TGCAGCGTGACCAGGGACAGGGATAACGAGCAGTACTTC. As protein: CSVTRDRDNEQYF.

V usage is TRBV7-8 and J usage is TRBJ2-2, with 7 bases that match TRBD1. V lost 5 bases to trimming and J lost 8 bases; unmatched junction nucleotides: 5. CDR1 is SGHVS, CDR2 FQNEAQ, per germline. The CDR3 has 13 residues. The CDR3 region is CASSPGQDGELFF. CDR3 nucleotides: TGTGCCAGCAGCCCTGGACAGGATGGGGAGCTGTTTTTT.

The chain couples TRBV13 to TRBJ2-1; D call uncertain. The CDR3 contains 15 residues. Germline CDR1 reads PRHDT; CDR2 reads FYEKMQ (reference sequence). V gave up 2 bases and J gave up 2 bases, with 10 bases separating them. The CDR3 nucleotides read TGTGCCAGCAGCTTAACCCCGAGCCCCTACAATGAGCAGTTCTTC. Translation gives CASSLTPSPYNEQFF.

The rearrangement links TRBV11-2 to TRBJ2-6; no clear D. The CDR3 has 14 residues. Germline assignment: CDR1 SGHAT and CDR2 FQNNGV. V lost 8 bases to trimming and J lost 0 bases, with 8 bases between them. CDR3 sequence reads: CASSPSSGANVLTF. The CDR3 bases are TGTGCCAGCTCCCCTTCCTCTGGGGCCAACGTCCTGACTTTC.

The chain recombines TRBV4-2 with TRBJ1-1; 7 nucleotides agree with TRBD1. Trimming took 6 bases from V and 7 from J; bases not matched to a gene: 5. The CDR3 contains 12 residues. From germline, CDR1 is LGHNA and CDR2 YNFKEQ. This CDR3 reads CASRLGTVEAFF. CDR3 nucleotide sequence: TGTGCCAGCAGGCTAGGGACAGTTGAAGCTTTCTTT.

The J gene is TRBJ2-2, the V gene TRBV19; 8 bases are shared with TRBD1. Germline values: CDR1 LNHDA, CDR2 SQIVND (reference sequence). Losses at the gene ends were 5 bases for V and 6 bases for J; bases not matched to a gene: 17. The CDR3 length is 18 residues. The CDR3 DNA follows: TGTGCCAGTAGTGCCCGGACAGGGATAGATACTGCGTCCGGGGAGCTGTTTTTT. Its protein product is CASSARTGIDTASGELFF.

This chain uses TRBV11-2 with TRBJ1-4; the D is unclear. The CDR3 is 15 residues long. V dropped 1 base and J dropped 5 bases, with 11 bases sitting between them. Per germline, CDR1 SGHAT and CDR2 FQNNGV. CDR3 protein: CASSLGTGVNEKLFF. The CDR3 coding sequence is TGTGCCAGCAGCTTAGGAACGGGAGTAAATGAAAAACTGTTTTTT.

The chain employs TRBV30 and TRBJ1-4; tentatively, D is TRBD1 (6 bases). The V end was cut by 3 bases, the J end by 3 bases, with 8 bases between. Germline V gene data show CDR1 as GTSNPN and CDR2 as SVGIG (reference sequence). This CDR3 spans 13 amino acids. The CDR3 loop reads CAWRGGANEKLFF. CDR3 coding DNA: TGTGCCTGGAGAGGGGGAGCTAATGAAAAACTGTTTTTT.

This chain joins TRBV5-1 and TRBJ2-5, with a possible D match to TRBD1 (5 bases). This CDR3 comprises 15 residues. Trimming took 0 bases from V and 3 from J, leaving 12 bases between them. The germline gives CDR1 SGHRS, CDR2 YFSETQ. The CDR3 region has the DNA TGCGCCAGCAGCTTGGGACAAAACAGGAAAGAGACCCAGTACTTC. This codes for CASSLGQNRKETQYF.

This rearrangement joins TRBV10-3 to TRBJ1-5; D is uncertain. The CDR3 runs to 13 residues. With 2 bases removed from V and 5 bases from J, the gap between germline ends came to 7 bases. Germline values: CDR1 ENHRY, CDR2 SYGVKD. Written as DNA, the CDR3 is TGTGCCATCAGTGAGGGGCAGCATCAGCCCCAGCATTTT. This codes for CAISEGQHQPQHF.

The chain links TRBV4-1 to TRBJ2-1, with 10 nucleotides matching TRBD2. CDR1 is MGHRA, CDR2 YSYEKL, per germline. The V gene end was trimmed by 0 bases and the J gene end by 11 bases; junction bases not matched to a gene: 7. This CDR3 spans 15 amino acids. CDR3 nucleotide sequence: TGCGCCAGCAGCCAAGATACAGCGGGGGGGCCCCAGCAGTTCTTC. Its translation: CASSQDTAGGPQQFF.

This clone was found once. The V call is TRBV6-1, the J call TRBJ2-5; 10 bases fit TRBD1. The CDR3 totals 16 residues. V dropped 0 bases and J dropped 3; count of bases not matched to a gene: 4. Looked up from germline, CDR1 is MNHNS and CDR2 is SASEGT. Here the CDR3 DNA reads TGTGCCAGCAGTGAAGCGACCGGGACAGGGGAAGAGACCCAGTACTTC. It specifies CASSEATGTGEETQYF.

The V call is TRBV4-1, the J call TRBJ2-2; a weak D match, TRBD2 (5 bases). CDR3 length equals 15 residues. Germline V gene sequence: CDR1 MGHRA, CDR2 YSYEKL. V shed 3 bases and J shed 4 bases, with 12 bases lying between them. The CDR3 spells CASSQYLAGTGELFF. The CDR3 coding sequence is TGCGCCAGCAGCCAGTATCTAGCAGGCACCGGGGAGCTGTTTTTT.

CDR3 in DNA: TGTGCCAGCAGTTTATCACCGGGGGGAGACTACAATGAGCAGTTCTTC. Translated, it gives CASSLSPGGDYNEQFF. V usage is TRBV27 and J usage is TRBJ2-1; TRBD2 matches 7 bases. Germline V CDR1 and CDR2: MNHEY, SMNVEV (reference sequence). CDR3 size: 16 residues. V shed 0 bases, J shed 3 bases, and the junction held 5 bases outside the gene matches.

As for this clone: Other DNA sequences from this sample encode an identical CDR3 as well. This sequence joins TRBV9 and TRBJ2-1, with 8 nucleotides matching TRBD2. V lost 0 bases, J lost 4 bases, and 3 bases stayed unmatched. Germline V gives CDR1 SGDLS, CDR2 YYNGEE. The CDR3 is 15 residues long. The CDR3 DNA reads as TGTGCCAGCAGCGTAGCGGGGGGGCCTTACAATGAGCAGTTCTTC. Translated, it gives CASSVAGGPYNEQFF.

The J gene is TRBJ1-6, the V gene TRBV7-9, with 7 bases matching TRBD1. There are 17 residues in the CDR3. Looked up from germline, CDR1 is SEHNR and CDR2 is FQNEAQ (reference sequence). The V segment lost 5 bases and the J segment 7 bases; nucleotides outside the gene matches: 14. The chain's CDR3 is CASSTSTGKAPNSPLHF. In DNA form, the CDR3 reads TGTGCCAGCAGCACCTCGACAGGGAAGGCCCCCAATTCACCCCTCCACTTT.

The chain joins TRBV6-5 to TRBJ2-5; 12 bases match TRBD2. From germline, CDR1 is MNHEY and CDR2 SVGAGI. With V trimmed by 7 bases and J by 5 bases, 5 bases remained unmatched. This CDR3 has 14 amino acids. This CDR3 reads CASTTSGGTETQYF. CDR3 DNA: TGTGCCAGCACGACTAGCGGGGGAACTGAGACCCAGTACTTC.

J is TRBJ2-7 and V is TRBV6-1; TRBD1 matches at 10 bases. Germline-derived CDR1 and CDR2 are MNHNS and SASEGT. This CDR3 has 15 residues. V shed 3 bases and J 2 bases; nucleotides not matched to a gene: 4. DNA for the CDR3: TGTGCCAGCAGTGATTGGGACAGGGGTACCTACGAGCAGTACTTC. Protein sequence: CASSDWDRGTYEQYF.

The chain links TRBV10-3 to TRBJ1-2; 9 positions match TRBD1. Trimming took 0 bases from V and 6 from J; bases not matched to a gene: 11. Germline loops: CDR1 ENHRY, CDR2 SYGVKD. The CDR3 covers 17 residues. DNA for the CDR3: TGTGCCATCAGTGAGTCGACGGGGCAAACAGGGGGCGATGGCTACACCTTC. The encoded protein is CAISESTGQTGGDGYTF.

This clone appeared once. V gene TRBV9 combines with J gene TRBJ2-2; a possible D gene is TRBD2 (7 bases). Per germline, CDR1 SGDLS and CDR2 YYNGEE. CDR3 length: 16 residues. Trimming pared 4 bases from V and 6 bases from J, leaving 19 bases between. DNA for the CDR3: TGTGCCAGCAGCCTTCGACAGTTCGGGGGGCCCGGGGAGCTGTTTTTT. Its translation is CASSLRQFGGPGELFF.

The V and J genes are TRBV4-3 and TRBJ1-6; D is perhaps TRBD1 (5 bases). V gave up 0 bases and J gave up 5 bases, with 11 bases separating them. Germline values: CDR1 LGHNA, CDR2 YSLEER. The CDR3 sequence is 16 residues long. In DNA form, the CDR3 reads TGCGCCAGCAGCCAAGAGAAGGGGCGCAATAATTCACCCCTCCACTTT. The encoded protein is CASSQEKGRNNSPLHF.

The J gene is TRBJ1-5, the V gene TRBV6-1; D not certain. CDR3 length equals 12 residues. The V end lost 6 bases, the J end lost 1 base, and 4 bases lay between the germline ends. Per germline, CDR1 MNHNS and CDR2 SASEGT. CDR3 DNA: TGTGCCAGCAGGGAGAGCAATCAGCCCCAGCATTTT. This gives the protein CASRESNQPQHF.

This clone appeared once. This chain links TRBV5-6 with TRBJ2-5; tentatively, D is TRBD1 (6 bases). CDR1 is SGHDT and CDR2 is YYEEEE in the germline V gene. V lost 5 bases to trimming and J lost 1 base, with 18 bases between them. The CDR3 runs 16 residues. CDR3: CASSSQVVQGQETQYF. The DNA of the CDR3 is TGTGCCAGCAGTTCTCAAGTCGTACAGGGCCAAGAGACCCAGTACTTC.

DNA for the CDR3: TGTGCCAGCAGCGTAGTGGAGGGGGGGCTTTTCAATGAGCAGTTCTTC. This sequence encodes CASSVVEGGLFNEQFF. This chain connects TRBV9 to TRBJ2-1; TRBD2 is a possible D gene (7 bases). Trimming took 0 bases from V and 6 from J, leaving 16 bases between them. CDR3 length: 16 amino acids. In germline, CDR1 is SGDLS, CDR2 YYNGEE.

The V gene is TRBV25-1, the J gene TRBJ1-1; the D gene is possibly TRBD1 (5 bases). Trimming pared 6 bases from V and 5 bases from J, leaving 13 bases between. The CDR3 has 13 residues. Germline-derived CDR1 and CDR2 are MGHDK and SYGVNS. DNA of the CDR3: TGTGCCAGCAGCGAAGGGGCGAGAACTGAAGCTTTCTTT. It encodes CASSEGARTEAFF.

The chain combines TRBV6-1 with TRBJ1-5; the D gene is possibly TRBD1 (6 bases). CDR1 MNHNS and CDR2 SASEGT come from the germline V gene. CDR3 length: 13 amino acids. Trimming pared 7 bases from V and 5 bases from J, leaving 12 bases between. The CDR3 protein is CASNGQPDQPQHF. The CDR3 DNA is TGTGCCAGCAATGGACAGCCCGATCAGCCCCAGCATTTT.

The rearrangement joins TRBV30 to TRBJ1-3, with a tentative D call TRBD1 (6 bases). Germline CDR1 and CDR2: GTSNPN and SVGIG (reference sequence). CDR3 length equals 14 residues. V lost 0 bases, J lost 1 base, and 7 bases lay in between. The CDR3 protein is CAWSVTGSGNTIYF. The CDR3 nucleotides read TGTGCCTGGAGTGTAACAGGGTCTGGAAACACCATATATTTT.

This rearrangement joins TRBV4-3 to TRBJ1-2; D is unresolved. Per the germline V gene, CDR1 is LGHNA and CDR2 is YSLEER. V was shortened by 6 bases and J by 4 bases, with 18 bases between the two germline ends. The CDR3 has 15 amino acids. The DNA of the CDR3 is TGCGCCAGCAGTGGGAGGGAGACTAAGTCCTATGGCTACACCTTC. Translated: CASSGRETKSYGYTF.